This T cell receptor beta chain emerged from a study of T cells in Graves' hyperthyroidism and ophthalmopathy. Losses at the gene ends were 8 bases for V and 1 base for J; bases not matched to a gene: 5. The V gene's germline CDR1 is ENHRY and CDR2 SYGVKD. CDR3 length: 13 residues. Patients having uncontrolled infection, another autoimmune disease, pregnancy or lactation were not included. From 8.5 to 10 ml of fresh peripheral blood, PBMCs were isolated. This clonotype was counted at least ten times. Amplified regions were TCR beta CDR3 sequences from RNA transcripts. A set of HTBI primers served as the primers for a first-round RT-PCR of the TCR CDR3. Via MiXCR, TCRdb re-called the multiplex PCR reads, giving one row per CDR3 protein. The table has a few hundred thousand distinct CDR3 sequences, less than 20% seen once; the top ten hold around two fifths.

This sequence joins TRBV10-3 and TRBJ2-7; 7 bases are a match to TRBD2. The receptor was derived from a man younger than 30 with Graves' ophthalmopathy. Sequenced material: blood. The CDR3 nucleotides read TGTGCCATCCTTCCCGGGGGGTCCTACGAGCAGTACTTC. Its translation: CAILPGGSYEQYF.